The following is a TCR beta chain sequence with its context. Per the original data handling: Using reference gene primer amplification, nucleated cell counts were estimated. The table came from immunoSEQ multiplex PCR; TCRdb's copy has only in-frame clones and leaves some out. V and J calls and clone size are copied from that table; D and trimming were computed from the DNA. The table includes roughly 110,000 clones, 75% to 85% detected once. The CDR3 contains 16 residues. CDR1 and CDR2 (germline): MNHEY, SMNVEV (reference sequence). Between the trimmed V and J ends, which lost 2 bases and 0 bases, there was a span of 8 bases. These data originate in a study of blood T cell repertoires in COVID-19. Study summary: Acute and convalescent COVID-19 specimens originated in the United States, Italy and Spain. T cells, B-cell-depleted T cells, or PBMCs supplied cDNA or gDNA.

This clonotype was sampled from a human donor in a cohort sampled during active COVID-19. The chain uses TRBV27 and TRBJ1-6; D is unresolved. Sequencing input: peripheral blood. As DNA, the CDR3 is TGTGCCAGCAGTTTAGTCTCGGGCTCCTATAATTCACCCCTCCACTTT. It codes for CASSLVSGSYNSPLHF.